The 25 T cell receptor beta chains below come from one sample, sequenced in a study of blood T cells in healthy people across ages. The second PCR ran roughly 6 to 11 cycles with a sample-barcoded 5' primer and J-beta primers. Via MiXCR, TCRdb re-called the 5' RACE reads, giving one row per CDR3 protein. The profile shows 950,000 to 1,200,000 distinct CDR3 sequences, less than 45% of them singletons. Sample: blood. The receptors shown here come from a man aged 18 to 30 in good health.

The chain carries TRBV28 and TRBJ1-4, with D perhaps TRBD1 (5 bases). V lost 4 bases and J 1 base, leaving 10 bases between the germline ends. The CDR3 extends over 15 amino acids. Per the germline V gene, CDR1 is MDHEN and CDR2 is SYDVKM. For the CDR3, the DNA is TGTGCCAGCAGTTCAGCAGGGAAAACTAATGAAAAACTGTTTTTT. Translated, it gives CASSSAGKTNEKLFF.

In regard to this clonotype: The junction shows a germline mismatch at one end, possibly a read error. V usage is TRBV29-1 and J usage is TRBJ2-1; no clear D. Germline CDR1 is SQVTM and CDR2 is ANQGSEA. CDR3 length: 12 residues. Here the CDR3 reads CGVDPQANEQFF. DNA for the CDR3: TGCGGCGTTGACCCTCAGGCTAATGAGCAGTTCTTC.

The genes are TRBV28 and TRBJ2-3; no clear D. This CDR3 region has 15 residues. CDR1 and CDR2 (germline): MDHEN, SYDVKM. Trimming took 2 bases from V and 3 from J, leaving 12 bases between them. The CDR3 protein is CASSLQPMGTDTQYF. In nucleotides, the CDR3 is TGTGCCAGCAGTTTACAACCAATGGGGACAGATACGCAGTATTTT.

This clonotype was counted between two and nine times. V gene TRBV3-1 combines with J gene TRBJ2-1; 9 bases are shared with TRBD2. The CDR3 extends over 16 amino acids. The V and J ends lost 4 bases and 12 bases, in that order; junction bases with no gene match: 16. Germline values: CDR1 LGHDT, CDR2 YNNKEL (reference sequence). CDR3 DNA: TGTGCCAGCAGCCCCCGCGCCGGGACTAGCATAATAGGGCAGTTCTTC. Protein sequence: CASSPRAGTSIIGQFF.

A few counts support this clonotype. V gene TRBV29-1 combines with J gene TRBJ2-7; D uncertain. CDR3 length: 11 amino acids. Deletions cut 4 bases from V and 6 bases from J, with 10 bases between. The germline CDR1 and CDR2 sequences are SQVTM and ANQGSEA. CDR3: CSVVGGSEQYF. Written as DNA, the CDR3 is TGCAGCGTTGTTGGTGGATCCGAGCAGTACTTC.

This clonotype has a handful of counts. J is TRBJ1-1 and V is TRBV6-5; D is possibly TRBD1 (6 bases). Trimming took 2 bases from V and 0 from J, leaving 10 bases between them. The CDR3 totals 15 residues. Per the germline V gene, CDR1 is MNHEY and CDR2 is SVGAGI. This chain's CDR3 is CASSYRRGMNTEAFF. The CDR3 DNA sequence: TGTGCCAGCAGTTACCGCAGGGGAATGAACACTGAAGCTTTCTTT.

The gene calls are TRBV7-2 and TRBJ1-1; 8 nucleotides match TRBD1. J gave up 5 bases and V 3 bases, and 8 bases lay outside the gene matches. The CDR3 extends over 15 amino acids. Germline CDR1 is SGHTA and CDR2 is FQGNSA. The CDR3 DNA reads TGTGCCAGCAGCTTGGATCGACAGGGGCTTACTGAAGCTTTCTTT. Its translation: CASSLDRQGLTEAFF.

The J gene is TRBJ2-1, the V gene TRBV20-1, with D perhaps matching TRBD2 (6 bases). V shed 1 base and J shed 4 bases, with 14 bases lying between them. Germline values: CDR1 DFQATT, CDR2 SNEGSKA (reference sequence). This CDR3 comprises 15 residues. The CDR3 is CSARVAETSYNEQFF. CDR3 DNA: TGCAGTGCTAGAGTAGCGGAGACTTCTTACAATGAGCAGTTCTTC.

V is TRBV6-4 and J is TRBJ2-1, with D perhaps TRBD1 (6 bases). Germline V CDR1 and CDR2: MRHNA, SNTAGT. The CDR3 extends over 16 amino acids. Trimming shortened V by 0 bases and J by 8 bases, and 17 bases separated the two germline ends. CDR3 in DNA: TGTGCCAGCAGTGACTCAGGGGGAGTAAAGGTCTATGAGCAGTTCTTC. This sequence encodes CASSDSGGVKVYEQFF.

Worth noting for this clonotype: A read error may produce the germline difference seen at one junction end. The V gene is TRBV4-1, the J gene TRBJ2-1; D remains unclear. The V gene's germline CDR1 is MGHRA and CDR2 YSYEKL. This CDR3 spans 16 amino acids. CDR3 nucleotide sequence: TGCGCCGGCAGCCAAGGGCGTCTAAGCTCCTACAATGAGCAGTTCTTC. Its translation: CAGSQGRLSSYNEQFF.

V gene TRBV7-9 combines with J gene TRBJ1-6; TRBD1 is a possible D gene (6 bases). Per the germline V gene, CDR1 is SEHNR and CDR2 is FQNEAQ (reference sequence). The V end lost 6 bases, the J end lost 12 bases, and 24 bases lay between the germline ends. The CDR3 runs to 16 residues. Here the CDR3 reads CASSIAAGTKKGPLHF. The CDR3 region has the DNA TGTGCCAGCAGTATAGCCGCCGGGACAAAAAAGGGACCCCTCCACTTT.

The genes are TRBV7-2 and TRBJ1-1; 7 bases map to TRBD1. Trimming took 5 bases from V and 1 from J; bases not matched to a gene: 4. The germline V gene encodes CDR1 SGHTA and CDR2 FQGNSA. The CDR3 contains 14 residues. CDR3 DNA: TGTGCCAGCAGCGCCCGGACAGGGAACACTGAAGCTTTCTTT. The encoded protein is CASSARTGNTEAFF.

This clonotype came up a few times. CDR3 DNA sequence: TGCGCCAGCAGCCCAGGGTACAGTCCCGACACAGATACGCAGTATTTT. Translated: CASSPGYSPDTDTQYF. The chain employs TRBV4-3 and TRBJ2-3, with D possibly TRBD1 on 5 matching bases. This CDR3 contains 16 residues. Deletions cut 4 bases from V and 2 bases from J, with 16 bases between. The germline V gene has CDR1 LGHNA and CDR2 YSLEER.

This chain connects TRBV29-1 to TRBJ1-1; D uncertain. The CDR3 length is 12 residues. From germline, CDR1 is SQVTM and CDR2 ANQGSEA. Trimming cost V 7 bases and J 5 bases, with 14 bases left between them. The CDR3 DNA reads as TGCAGCGGAAACACCGGGGTGACTGAAGCTTTCTTT. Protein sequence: CSGNTGVTEAFF.

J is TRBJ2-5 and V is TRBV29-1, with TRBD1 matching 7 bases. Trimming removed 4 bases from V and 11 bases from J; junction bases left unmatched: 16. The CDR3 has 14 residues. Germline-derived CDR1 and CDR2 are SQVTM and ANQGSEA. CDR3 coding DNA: TGCAGCGTTGGTTACAGGGGTACCTACAATGAGCAGTACTTC. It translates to CSVGYRGTYNEQYF.

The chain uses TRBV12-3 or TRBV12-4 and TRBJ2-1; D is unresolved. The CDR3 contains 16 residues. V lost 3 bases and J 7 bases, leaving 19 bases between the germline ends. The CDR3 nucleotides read TGTGCCAGCAGTTTTTCATGGGGATTAAACGAAAATGAGCAGTTCTTC. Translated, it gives CASSFSWGLNENEQFF.

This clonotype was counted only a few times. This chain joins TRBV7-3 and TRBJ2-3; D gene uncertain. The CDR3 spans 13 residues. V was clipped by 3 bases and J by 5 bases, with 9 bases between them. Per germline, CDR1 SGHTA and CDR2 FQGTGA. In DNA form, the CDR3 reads TGTGCCAGCAGCTTTCAGGTTCAAGATACGCAGTATTTT. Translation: CASSFQVQDTQYF.

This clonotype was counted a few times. CDR3 nucleotides: TGTGCCAGCAGTGGCCTGGGGACGGATTATAGCAATCAGCCCCAGCATTTT. It encodes CASSGLGTDYSNQPQHF. The rearrangement uses TRBV25-1 and TRBJ1-5; D is possibly TRBD1 (5 bases). The V end lost 4 bases, the J end lost 0 bases, and 16 bases lay between the germline ends. This CDR3 is built from 17 residues. From germline, CDR1 is MGHDK and CDR2 SYGVNS. The full variable domain, rest sourced from reference TRBV25-1 and TRBJ1-5, is EADIYQTPRYLVIGTGKKITLECSQTMGHDKMYWYQQDPGMELHLIHYSYGVNSTEKGDLSSESTVSRIRTEHFPLTLESARPSHTSQYLCASSGLGTDYSNQPQHFGDGTRLSIL.

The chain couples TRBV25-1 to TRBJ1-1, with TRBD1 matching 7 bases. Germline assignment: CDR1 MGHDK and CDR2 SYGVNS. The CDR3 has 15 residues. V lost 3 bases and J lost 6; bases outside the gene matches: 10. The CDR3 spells CASSEPDRDFAEAFF. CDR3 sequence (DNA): TGTGCCAGCAGTGAGCCCGACAGGGACTTTGCTGAAGCTTTCTTT. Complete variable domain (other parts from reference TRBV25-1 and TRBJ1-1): EADIYQTPRYLVIGTGKKITLECSQTMGHDKMYWYQQDPGMELHLIHYSYGVNSTEKGDLSSESTVSRIRTEHFPLTLESARPSHTSQYLCASSEPDRDFAEAFFGQGTRLTVV.

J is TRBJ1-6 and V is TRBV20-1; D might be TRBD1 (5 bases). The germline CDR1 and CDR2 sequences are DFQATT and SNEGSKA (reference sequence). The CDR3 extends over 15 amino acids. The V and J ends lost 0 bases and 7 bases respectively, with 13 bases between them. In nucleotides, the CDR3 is TGCAGTGCTAGAGATCTGGGACGGTTGAATTCACCCCTCCACTTT. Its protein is CSARDLGRLNSPLHF.

The CDR3 coding sequence is TGCGCCAGCAGCCAAGTTTCCGGGGAGCTGTTTTTT. Its translation is CASSQVSGELFF. This chain uses TRBV4-3 with TRBJ2-2, with D unclear. The V end was cut by 1 base, the J end by 6 bases, with 3 bases between. The CDR3 consists of 12 residues. CDR1 and CDR2 from the germline V gene are LGHNA and YSLEER.

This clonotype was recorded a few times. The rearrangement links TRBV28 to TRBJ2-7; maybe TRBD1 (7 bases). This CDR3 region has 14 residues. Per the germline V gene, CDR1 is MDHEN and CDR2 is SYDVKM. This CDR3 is CPWKRRDSSYEQYF. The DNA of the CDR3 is TGTCCTTGGAAGAGGCGGGACAGCTCCTACGAGCAGTACTTC.

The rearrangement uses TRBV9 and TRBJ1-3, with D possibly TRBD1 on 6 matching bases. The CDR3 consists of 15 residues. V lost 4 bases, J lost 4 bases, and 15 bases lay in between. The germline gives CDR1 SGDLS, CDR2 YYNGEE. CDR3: CASSLTGTPGNTIYF. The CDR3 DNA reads TGTGCCAGCAGCTTAACCGGGACACCAGGAAACACCATATATTTT. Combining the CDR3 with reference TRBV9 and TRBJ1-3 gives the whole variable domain DSGVTQTPKHLITATGQRVTLRCSPRSGDLSVYWYQQSLDQGLQFLIQYYNGEERAKGNILERFSAQQFPDLHSELNLSSLELGDSALYFCASSLTGTPGNTIYFGEGSWLTVV.

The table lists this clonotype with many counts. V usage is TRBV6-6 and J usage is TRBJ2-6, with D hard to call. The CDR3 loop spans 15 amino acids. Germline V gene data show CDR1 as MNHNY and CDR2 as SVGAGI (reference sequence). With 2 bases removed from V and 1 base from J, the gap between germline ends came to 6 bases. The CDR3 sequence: CASSYRGSGANVLTF. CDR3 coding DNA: TGTGCCAGCAGTTACCGAGGATCTGGGGCCAACGTCCTGACTTTC.

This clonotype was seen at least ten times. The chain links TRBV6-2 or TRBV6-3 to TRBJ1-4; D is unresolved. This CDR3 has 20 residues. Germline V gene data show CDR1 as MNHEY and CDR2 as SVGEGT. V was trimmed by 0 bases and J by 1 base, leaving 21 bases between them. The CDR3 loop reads CASSYSMGGGKHRTNEKLFF. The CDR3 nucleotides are TGTGCCAGCAGTTACTCGATGGGTGGAGGGAAGCACAGAACTAATGAAAAACTGTTTTTT.